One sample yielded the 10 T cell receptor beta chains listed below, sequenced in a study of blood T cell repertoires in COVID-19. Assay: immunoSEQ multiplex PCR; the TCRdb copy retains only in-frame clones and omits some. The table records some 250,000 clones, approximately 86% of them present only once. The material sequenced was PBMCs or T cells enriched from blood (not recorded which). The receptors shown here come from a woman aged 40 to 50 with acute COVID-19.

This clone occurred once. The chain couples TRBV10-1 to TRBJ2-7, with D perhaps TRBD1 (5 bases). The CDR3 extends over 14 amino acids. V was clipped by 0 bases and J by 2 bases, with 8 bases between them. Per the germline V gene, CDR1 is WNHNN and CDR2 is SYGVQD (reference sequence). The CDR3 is CASSESQGAYEQYF. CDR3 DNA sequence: TGCGCCAGCAGTGAGTCTCAGGGCGCCTACGAGCAGTACTTC.

CDR3 residues: CASSLGPYEDEQFF. As DNA, the CDR3 is TGTGCCAGCAGCTTAGGCCCCTACGAAGATGAGCAGTTCTTC. The chain uses TRBV11-2 and TRBJ2-1, with D hard to call. The CDR3 covers 14 residues. CDR1 and CDR2 (germline): SGHAT, FQNNGV. V was clipped by 1 base and J by 8 bases, with 12 bases between them.

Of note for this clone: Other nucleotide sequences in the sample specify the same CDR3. DNA for the CDR3: TGTGCCAGCAGTTTAAGGGGCAATTCACCCCTCCACTTT. It encodes CASSLRGNSPLHF. This chain joins TRBV12-3 or TRBV12-4 and TRBJ1-6; the D gene is possibly TRBD1 (5 bases). Trimming took off 2 bases at V and 7 bases at J, with 6 bases between the two ends. The CDR3 sequence is 13 residues long.

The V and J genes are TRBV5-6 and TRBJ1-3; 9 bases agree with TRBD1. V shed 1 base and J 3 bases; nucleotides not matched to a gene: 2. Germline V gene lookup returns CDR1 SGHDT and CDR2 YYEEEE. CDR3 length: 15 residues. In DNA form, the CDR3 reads TGTGCCAGCAGCTTGACAGGGGGCTATGGAAACACCATATATTTT. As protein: CASSLTGGYGNTIYF.

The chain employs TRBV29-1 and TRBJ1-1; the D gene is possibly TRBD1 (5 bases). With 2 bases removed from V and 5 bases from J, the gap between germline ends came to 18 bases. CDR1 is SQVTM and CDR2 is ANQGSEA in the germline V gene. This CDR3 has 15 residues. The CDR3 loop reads CSVEWKTDIKTEAFF. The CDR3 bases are TGCAGCGTTGAATGGAAGACAGACATCAAAACTGAAGCTTTCTTT.

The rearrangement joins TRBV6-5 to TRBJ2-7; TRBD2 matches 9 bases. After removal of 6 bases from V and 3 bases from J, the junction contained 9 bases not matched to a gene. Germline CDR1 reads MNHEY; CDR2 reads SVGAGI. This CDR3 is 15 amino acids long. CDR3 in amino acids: CASSGPASGNYEQYF. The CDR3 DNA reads TGTGCCAGCAGCGGCCCTGCTAGCGGGAACTACGAGCAGTACTTC.

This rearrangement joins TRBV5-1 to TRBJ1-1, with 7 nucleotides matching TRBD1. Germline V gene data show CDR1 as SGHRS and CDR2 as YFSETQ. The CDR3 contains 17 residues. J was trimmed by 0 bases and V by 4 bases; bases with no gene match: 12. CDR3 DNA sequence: TGCGCCAGCAGCCCAAACTTCGGGACAGAGCTGAACACTGAAGCTTTCTTT. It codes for CASSPNFGTELNTEAFF.

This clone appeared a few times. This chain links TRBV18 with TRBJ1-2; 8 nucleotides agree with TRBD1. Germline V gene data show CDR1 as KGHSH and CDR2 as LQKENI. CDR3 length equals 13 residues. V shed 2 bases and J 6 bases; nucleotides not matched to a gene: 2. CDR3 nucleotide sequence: TGTGCCAGCTCACCAGACAGGGGTGATGGCTACACCTTC. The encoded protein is CASSPDRGDGYTF. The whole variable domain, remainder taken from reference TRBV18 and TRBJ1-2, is NAGVMQNPRHLVRRRGQEARLRCSPMKGHSHVYWYRQLPEEGLKFMVYLQKENIIDESGMPKERFSAEFPKEGPSILRIQQVVRGDSAAYFCASSPDRGDGYTFGSGTRLTVV.

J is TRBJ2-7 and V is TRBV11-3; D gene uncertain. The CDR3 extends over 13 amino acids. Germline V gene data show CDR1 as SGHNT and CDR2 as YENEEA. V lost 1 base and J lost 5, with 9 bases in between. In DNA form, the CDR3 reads TGTGCCAGCAGCTTAGCCCCAGAGGACGAGCAGTACTTC. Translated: CASSLAPEDEQYF.

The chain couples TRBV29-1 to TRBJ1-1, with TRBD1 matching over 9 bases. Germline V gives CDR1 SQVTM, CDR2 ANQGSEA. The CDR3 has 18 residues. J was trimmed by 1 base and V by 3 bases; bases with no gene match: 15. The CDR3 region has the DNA TGCAGCGTTGAGAGGGGGATACGGACAGGGGCTGGGAACACTGAAGCTTTCTTT. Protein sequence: CSVERGIRTGAGNTEAFF.